These 3 T cell receptor beta chains were all obtained from the same sample, sequenced in a study of blood T cell repertoires in COVID-19. TCRdb's copy holds only in-frame clones and misses some; the assay was immunoSEQ multiplex PCR. The sample has about 200,000 clones, 90% seen once. The sample consisted of peripheral blood. The receptors originated from a man over 45 with acute or convalescent COVID-19.

This CDR3 reads CASTSFDRGEQYV. Written as DNA, the CDR3 is TGTGCCAGCACCAGCTTCGACAGGGGCGAGCAGTACGTC. The J gene is TRBJ2-7, the V gene TRBV2; 8 bases line up with TRBD1. The length of the CDR3 is 13 residues. Germline V gene lookup returns CDR1 SNHLY and CDR2 FYNNEI. After removal of 7 bases from V and 6 bases from J, the junction contained 8 bases not matched to a gene.

This clone was recorded once. The V and J genes are TRBV3-1 (or the pseudogene TRBV3-2) and TRBJ2-6, with TRBD1 matching over 11 bases. V shed 4 bases, J shed 3 bases, and the junction held 5 bases outside the gene matches. This CDR3 contains 17 residues. Per the germline V gene, CDR1 is LGHDT and CDR2 is YNNKEL (reference sequence). The CDR3: CASSRTGGIDGANVLTF. The CDR3 coding sequence is TGTGCCAGCAGCCGGACAGGGGGCATCGATGGGGCCAACGTCCTGACTTTC.

The CDR3 bases are TGTGCCAGCAGCACGCAGACAGGGGTCGGGTTGACTGAAGCTTTCTTT. Protein sequence: CASSTQTGVGLTEAFF. The V gene is TRBV7-2, the J gene TRBJ1-1; 8 bases are shared with TRBD1. After removal of 5 bases from V and 5 bases from J, the junction contained 13 bases not matched to a gene. The CDR3 has 16 residues. The germline V gene encodes CDR1 SGHTA and CDR2 FQGNSA. The complete variable domain, with remaining parts taken from reference TRBV7-2 and TRBJ1-1, reads GAGVSQSPSNKVTEKGKDVELRCDPISGHTALYWYRQSLGQGLEFLIYFQGNSAPDKSGLPSDRFSAERTGGSVSTLTIQRTQQEDSAVYLCASSTQTGVGLTEAFFGQGTRLTVV.